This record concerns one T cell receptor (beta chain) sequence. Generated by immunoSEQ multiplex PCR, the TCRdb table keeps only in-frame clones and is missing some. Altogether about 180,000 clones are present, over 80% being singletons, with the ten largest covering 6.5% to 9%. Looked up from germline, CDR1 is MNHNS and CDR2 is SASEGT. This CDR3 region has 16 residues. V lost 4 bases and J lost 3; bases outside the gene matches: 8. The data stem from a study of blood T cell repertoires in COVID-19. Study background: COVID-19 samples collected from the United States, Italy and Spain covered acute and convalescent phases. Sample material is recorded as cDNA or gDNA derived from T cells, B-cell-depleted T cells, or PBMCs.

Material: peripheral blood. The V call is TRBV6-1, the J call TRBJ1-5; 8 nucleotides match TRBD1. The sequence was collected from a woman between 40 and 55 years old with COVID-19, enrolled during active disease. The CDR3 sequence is CASSGQGSLANQPQHF. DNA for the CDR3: TGTGCCAGCAGTGGACAGGGGTCCCTAGCCAATCAGCCCCAGCATTTT.